This paragraph covers one T cell receptor (beta chain) sequence. This record belongs to a study of blood T cell repertoires in COVID-19. The V segment lost 4 bases and the J segment 7 bases; nucleotides outside the gene matches: 13. This CDR3 contains 16 residues. Germline CDR1 and CDR2: PRHDT and FYEKMQ (reference sequence). Cohort placement rested on clinical history that participants reported themselves. Profiling relied on immunoSEQ multiplex PCR, and the TCRdb table lists in-frame clones only, not all of them. The sample holds about 200,000 clones, about 85% seen once. Sequencing was done on a sample of PBMCs or T cells enriched from blood (not recorded which). This clonotype was obtained from a man aged 40-49 years who had recovered from COVID-19. V usage is TRBV13 and J usage is TRBJ2-7, with TRBD2 identical over 10 bases. CDR3 in amino acids: CASSSSGRASLGEQYF. DNA for the CDR3: TGTGCCAGCAGCTCGAGCGGGAGGGCCTCCTTAGGGGAGCAGTACTTC.